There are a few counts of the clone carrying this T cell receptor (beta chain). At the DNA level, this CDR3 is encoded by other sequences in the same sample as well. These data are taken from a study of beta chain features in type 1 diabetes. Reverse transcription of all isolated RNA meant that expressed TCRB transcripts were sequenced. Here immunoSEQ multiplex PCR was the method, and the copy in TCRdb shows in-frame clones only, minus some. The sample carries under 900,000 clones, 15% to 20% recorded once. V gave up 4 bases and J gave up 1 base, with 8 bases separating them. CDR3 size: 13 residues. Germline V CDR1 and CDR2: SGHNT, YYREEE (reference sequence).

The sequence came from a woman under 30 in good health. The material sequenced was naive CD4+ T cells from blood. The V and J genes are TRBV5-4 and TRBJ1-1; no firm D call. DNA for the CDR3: TGTGCCAGCAGCCGGGGTTCGAACACTGAAGCTTTCTTT. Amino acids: CASSRGSNTEAFF.